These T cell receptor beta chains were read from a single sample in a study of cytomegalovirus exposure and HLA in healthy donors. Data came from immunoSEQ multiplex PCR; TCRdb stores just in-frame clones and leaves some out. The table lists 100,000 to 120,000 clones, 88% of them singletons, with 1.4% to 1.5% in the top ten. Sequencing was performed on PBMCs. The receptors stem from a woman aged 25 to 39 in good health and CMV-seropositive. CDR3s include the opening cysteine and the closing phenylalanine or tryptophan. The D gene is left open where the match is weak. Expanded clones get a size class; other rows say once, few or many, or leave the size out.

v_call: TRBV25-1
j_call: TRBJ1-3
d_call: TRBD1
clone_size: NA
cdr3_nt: TGTGCCAGCAGTGGCCGGGACAGGGACTCTGGAAACACCATATATTTT
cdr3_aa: CASSGRDRDSGNTIYF

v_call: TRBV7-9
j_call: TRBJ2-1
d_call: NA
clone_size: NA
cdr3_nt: TGTGCCAGCAGCTGGGCCCCAGGCGATGAGCAGTTCTTC
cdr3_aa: CASSWAPGDEQFF

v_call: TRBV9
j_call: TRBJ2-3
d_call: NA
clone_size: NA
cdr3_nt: TGTGCCAGCAGCGCCAGCGGTCGCACAGATACGCAGTATTTT
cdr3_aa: CASSASGRTDTQYF

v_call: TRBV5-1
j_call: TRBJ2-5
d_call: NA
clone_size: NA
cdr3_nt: TGCGCCAGCAGCTTGGGGACAGAAGAGACCCAGTACTTC
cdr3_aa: CASSLGTEETQYF

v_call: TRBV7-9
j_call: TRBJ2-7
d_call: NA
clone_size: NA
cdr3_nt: TGTGCCAGCAGCATCAGGGTCTACGAGCAGTACTTC
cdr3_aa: CASSIRVYEQYF

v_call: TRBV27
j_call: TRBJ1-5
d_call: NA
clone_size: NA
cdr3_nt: TGTGCCAGCAGTCACGTCCCCGGGAGGCCCAATCAGCCCCAGCATTTT
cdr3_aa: CASSHVPGRPNQPQHF

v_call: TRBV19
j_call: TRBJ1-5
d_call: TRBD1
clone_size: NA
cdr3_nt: TGTGCCAGTAGTATAGTTTGGTACAGGGGGCGGGATCAGCCCCAGCATTTT
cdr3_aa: CASSIVWYRGRDQPQHF

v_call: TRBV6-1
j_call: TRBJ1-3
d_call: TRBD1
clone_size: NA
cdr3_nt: TGTGCCAGCAGTCAGGGGGACCGAAACACCATATATTTT
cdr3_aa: CASSQGDRNTIYF

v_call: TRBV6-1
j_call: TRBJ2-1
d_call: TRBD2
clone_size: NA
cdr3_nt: TGTGCCATCGCTGGACTAGCGGGAGCGGATGAGCAGTTCTTC
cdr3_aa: CAIAGLAGADEQFF

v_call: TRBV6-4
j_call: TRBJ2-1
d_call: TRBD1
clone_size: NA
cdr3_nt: TGTGCCAGCAGTGAGAGGGACAGCCATGAGCAGTTCTTC
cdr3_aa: CASSERDSHEQFF

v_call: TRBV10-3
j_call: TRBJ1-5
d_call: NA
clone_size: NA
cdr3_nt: TGTGCCATCAGTGAAATATCAGGGTCTCAGCCCCAGCATTTT
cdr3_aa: CAISEISGSQPQHF

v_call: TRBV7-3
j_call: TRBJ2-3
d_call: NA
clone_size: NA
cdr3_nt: TGTGCCAGCAGCTTAACGGGAGGAGGCACAGATACGCAGTATTTT
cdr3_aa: CASSLTGGGTDTQYF

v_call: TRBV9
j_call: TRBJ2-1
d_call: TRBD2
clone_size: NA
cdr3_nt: TGTGCCAGCAGCGTCAGCGGGAATAGGAATGAGCAGTTCTTC
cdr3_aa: CASSVSGNRNEQFF

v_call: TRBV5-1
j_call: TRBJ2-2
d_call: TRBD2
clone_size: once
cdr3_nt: TGCGCCAGCAGCCCCAAGACTAGCGGGGGGGCCGGGGAGCTGTTTTTT
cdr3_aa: CASSPKTSGGAGELFF

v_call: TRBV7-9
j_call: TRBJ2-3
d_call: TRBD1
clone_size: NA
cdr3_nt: TGTGCCAGCAGCTTCCGGGACAGGGGATACACAGATACGCAGTATTTT
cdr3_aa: CASSFRDRGYTDTQYF

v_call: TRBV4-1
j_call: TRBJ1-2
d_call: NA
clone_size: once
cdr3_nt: TGCGCCAGCAGCCAAATTCGGACAGCTAACTATGGCTACACCTTC
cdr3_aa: CASSQIRTANYGYTF

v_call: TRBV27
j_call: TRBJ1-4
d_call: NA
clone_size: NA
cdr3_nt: TGTGCCAGCAGTTCGAAGCCGAATGAAAAACTGTTTTTT
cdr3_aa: CASSSKPNEKLFF

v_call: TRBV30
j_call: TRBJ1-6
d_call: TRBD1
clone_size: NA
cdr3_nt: TGTGCCTATACTTCTGGTGGGACAGAATATTCACCCCTCCACTTT
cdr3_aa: CAYTSGGTEYSPLHF

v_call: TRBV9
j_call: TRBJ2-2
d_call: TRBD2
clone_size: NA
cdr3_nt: TGTGCCAGCAGCGCCCCGGGATCGGGACTAGGGCCCGGGGAGCTGTTTTTT
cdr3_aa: CASSAPGSGLGPGELFF

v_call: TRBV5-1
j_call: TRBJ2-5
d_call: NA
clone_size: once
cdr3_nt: TGCGCCAGCAGCTTGCAGGGCCACCAAGAGACCCAGTACTTC
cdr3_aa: CASSLQGHQETQYF

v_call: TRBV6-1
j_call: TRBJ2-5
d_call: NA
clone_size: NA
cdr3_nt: TGTGCCAGCAGTGGGGCCAGGCTTCTGGGAGAGACCCAGTACTTC
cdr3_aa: CASSGARLLGETQYF

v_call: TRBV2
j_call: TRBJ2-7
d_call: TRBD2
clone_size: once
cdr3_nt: TGTGCCACCGGACAGGGGACTAGCGGGAGTTCCTACGAGCAGTACTTC
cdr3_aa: CATGQGTSGSSYEQYF

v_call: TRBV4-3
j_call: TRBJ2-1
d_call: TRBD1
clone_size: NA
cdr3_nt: TGCGCCAGCAGCCAAGACCCCCCGGGACAGGGGGGATATGAGCAGTTCTTC
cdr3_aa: CASSQDPPGQGGYEQFF

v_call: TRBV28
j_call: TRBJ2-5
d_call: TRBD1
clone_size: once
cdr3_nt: TGTGCCAGCAGTCGACAGGGGGTATGGGAGACCCAGTACTTC
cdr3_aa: CASSRQGVWETQYF

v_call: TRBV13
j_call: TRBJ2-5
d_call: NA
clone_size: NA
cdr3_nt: TGTGCCAGCAGCTTAGGTGGAGAAGAGACCCAGTACTTC
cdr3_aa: CASSLGGEETQYF

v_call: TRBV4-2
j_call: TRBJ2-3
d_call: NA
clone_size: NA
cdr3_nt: TGTGCCAGCAGCCAAAGGGAAGGGGTAGGTCGTAGTACAGATACGCAGTATTTT
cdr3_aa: CASSQREGVGRSTDTQYF

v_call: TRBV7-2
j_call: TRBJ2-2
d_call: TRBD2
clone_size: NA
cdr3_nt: TGTGCCAGCAGCTTGACTAGCGGGATAAACACCGGGGAGCTGTTTTTT
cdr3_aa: CASSLTSGINTGELFF

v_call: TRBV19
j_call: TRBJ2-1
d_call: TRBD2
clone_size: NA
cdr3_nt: TGTGCCAGTAGTGCCCCGGGACTAGCGGGAGGGAATGAGCAGTTCTTC
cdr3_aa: CASSAPGLAGGNEQFF

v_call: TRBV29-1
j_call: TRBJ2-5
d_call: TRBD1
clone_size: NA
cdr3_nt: TGCAGCGTTGAAGGCTACGAGACAGGGGTGCAAGAGACCCAGTACTTC
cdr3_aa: CSVEGYETGVQETQYF

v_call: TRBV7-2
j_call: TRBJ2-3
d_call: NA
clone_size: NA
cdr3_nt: TGTGCCAGCAGCCCCGTCACAGATACGCAGTATTTT
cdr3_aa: CASSPVTDTQYF

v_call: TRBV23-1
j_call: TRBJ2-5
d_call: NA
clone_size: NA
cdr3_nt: TGCGCCAGCAGTCAATGTCAGGGTATAGAGACCCAGTACTTC
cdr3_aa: CASSQCQGIETQYF